This is a list of T cell receptor beta chains from one sample in a study of cytomegalovirus exposure and HLA in healthy donors. TCRdb's table, derived via immunoSEQ multiplex PCR, lists solely in-frame clones and lacks some. Of approximately 93,000 clones listed, 82% are singletons. Sample: PBMCs. The receptor source for this set is a man aged 50 or older in good health and CMV-seronegative. Each CDR3 is given with its conserved first and last residue. The order of the fields is V gene, J gene, D gene, clone size, CDR3 protein, CDR3 DNA. D genes are given only for firm matches. Clone size appears in some rows only: once, few, many, or a class for an expanded clone.

TRBV7-3	TRBJ2-3	NA	once	CASSSPRGSSPSTDTQYF	TGTGCCAGCAGCTCCCCCCGGGGGAGCAGCCCTAGCACAGATACGCAGTATTTT
TRBV19	TRBJ1-2	TRBD1	NA	CASSTRTGGHGYTF	TGTGCCAGTAGTACCAGGACAGGGGGTCACGGCTACACCTTC
TRBV19	TRBJ2-1	NA	NA	CASSISRTLVSGINEQFF	TGTGCCAGTAGTATATCCCGGACGCTAGTTTCAGGGATTAATGAGCAGTTCTTC
TRBV2	TRBJ2-1	NA	once	CASIGGPYNEQFF	TGTGCCAGCATTGGCGGCCCTTACAATGAGCAGTTCTTC
TRBV2	TRBJ2-1	NA	NA	CASFLPQGRDEQFF	TGTGCCAGTTTCCTCCCCCAGGGTAGGGATGAGCAGTTCTTC
TRBV5-1	TRBJ1-1	NA	few	CASSLSGANTEAFF	TGCGCCAGCAGCTTGTCAGGGGCCAACACTGAAGCTTTCTTT
TRBV11-2	TRBJ1-1	TRBD1	NA	CASRATGGANTEAFF	TGTGCCAGCAGGGCTACAGGGGGCGCAAACACTGAAGCTTTCTTT
TRBV28	TRBJ2-7	NA	NA	CASTPLGSRPGDAYEQYF	TGTGCCAGCACCCCATTGGGGAGTCGGCCAGGCGATGCCTACGAGCAGTACTTC
TRBV2	TRBJ2-7	NA	NA	CASISYEQYF	TGTGCCAGTATCTCCTACGAGCAGTACTTC
TRBV27	TRBJ2-1	NA	NA	CASSSQGPIYNEQFF	TGTGCCAGCAGCTCGCAGGGTCCGATCTACAATGAGCAGTTCTTC
TRBV18	TRBJ2-7	TRBD2	NA	CASSRSGGSSYEQYF	TGTGCCAGCTCACGTAGCGGGGGAAGCTCCTACGAGCAGTACTTC
TRBV28	TRBJ1-6	NA	NA	CASSPYRANNSPLHF	TGTGCCAGCAGTCCCTACAGGGCTAATAATTCACCCCTCCACTTT
TRBV4-1	TRBJ2-5	NA	NA	CASSQLSGADDPISKETQYF	TGCGCCAGCAGCCAACTGTCAGGGGCAGATGATCCAATATCGAAAGAGACCCAGTACTTC
TRBV19	TRBJ1-5	NA	NA	CASSRDGQPQHF	TGTGCCAGTAGTAGAGACGGGCAGCCCCAGCATTTT
TRBV28	TRBJ2-2	NA	NA	CASSFRGYAGELFF	TGTGCCAGCAGTTTTCGGGGGTACGCCGGGGAGCTGTTTTTT
TRBV11-2	TRBJ2-1	NA	NA	CASSLVGNEQFF	TGTGCCAGCAGCTTGGTCGGCAATGAGCAGTTCTTC
TRBV28	TRBJ2-3	NA	NA	CASSSRDTQYF	TGTGCCAGCAGTTCTAGAGATACGCAGTATTTT
TRBV18	TRBJ1-1	TRBD1	NA	CASSHRGLAVNTEAFF	TGTGCCAGCTCACACAGGGGGCTAGCGGTGAACACTGAAGCTTTCTTT
TRBV6-1	TRBJ2-7	TRBD2	NA	CASSGTSGSYEQYF	TGTGCCAGCAGTGGCACTAGCGGCTCCTACGAGCAGTACTTC
TRBV11-2	TRBJ2-5	TRBD1	NA	CASSPAGTGKETQYF	TGTGCCAGCAGCCCAGCCGGGACAGGAAAAGAGACCCAGTACTTC
TRBV28	TRBJ1-5	TRBD1	once	CASGYRGHQPQHF	TGTGCCAGCGGCTACAGGGGCCATCAGCCCCAGCATTTT
TRBV11-2	TRBJ2-3	NA	NA	CASSLYDRYRTADTQYF	TGTGCCAGCAGCCTGTACGACAGGTATAGGACGGCAGATACGCAGTATTTT
TRBV27	TRBJ2-1	NA	NA	CASMKGTGFEQFF	TGTGCCAGCATGAAGGGAACGGGGTTCGAGCAGTTCTTC
TRBV11-3	TRBJ2-2	NA	NA	CASSLADTGELFF	TGTGCCAGCAGCTTGGCGGACACCGGGGAGCTGTTTTTT
TRBV28	TRBJ2-3	TRBD1	NA	CASSPRDSTDTQYF	TGTGCCAGCAGTCCAAGGGACAGTACAGATACGCAGTATTTT
TRBV5-4	TRBJ1-1	TRBD1	NA	CASSPRTGARTEAFF	TGTGCCAGCAGCCCGAGGACAGGGGCCAGGACTGAAGCTTTCTTT
TRBV6-5	TRBJ1-2	NA	NA	CASSYSTGVTRYGYTF	TGTGCCAGCAGTTACTCGACAGGCGTCACCAGATATGGCTACACCTTC
TRBV7-8	TRBJ2-7	TRBD1	NA	CASSFPGQSSYEQYF	TGTGCCAGCAGCTTCCCGGGACAGTCCTCCTACGAGCAGTACTTC
TRBV5-1	TRBJ2-3	NA	NA	CASSLEGPTDTQYF	TGCGCCAGCAGCTTAGAGGGCCCCACAGATACGCAGTATTTT
TRBV5-1	TRBJ2-3	NA	NA	CASSLGVSSGDTQYF	TGCGCCAGCAGCTTGGGGGTCAGCTCGGGAGATACGCAGTATTTT
TRBV28	TRBJ1-3	NA	NA	CASSFAGGGRPGNTIYF	TGTGCCAGCAGTTTCGCGGGCGGGGGGCGCCCTGGAAACACCATATATTTT
TRBV30	TRBJ1-2	TRBD1	NA	CAWNLGQGTGYTF	TGTGCCTGGAACCTCGGACAGGGAACCGGCTACACCTTC